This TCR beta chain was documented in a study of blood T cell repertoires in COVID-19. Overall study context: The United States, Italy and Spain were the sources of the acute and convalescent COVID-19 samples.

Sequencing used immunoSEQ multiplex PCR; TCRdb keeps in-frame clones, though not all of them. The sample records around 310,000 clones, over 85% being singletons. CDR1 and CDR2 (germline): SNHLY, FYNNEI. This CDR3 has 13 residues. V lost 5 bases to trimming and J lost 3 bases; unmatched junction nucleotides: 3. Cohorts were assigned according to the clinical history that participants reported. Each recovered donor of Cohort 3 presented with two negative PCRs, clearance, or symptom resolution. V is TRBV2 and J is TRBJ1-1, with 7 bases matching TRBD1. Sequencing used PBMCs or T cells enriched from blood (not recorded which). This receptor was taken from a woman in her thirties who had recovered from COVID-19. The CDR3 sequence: CASSFTGDTEAFF. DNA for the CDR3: TGTGCCAGCAGTTTTACAGGGGACACTGAAGCTTTCTTT.